The rows below give T cell receptor beta chains drawn from one sample of a study of T cell repertoires in cytomegalovirus infection. In TCRdb, the reads were re-called with MiXCR into one record per CDR3 protein. The sample contains 150,000 to 200,000 distinct CDR3 sequences, roughly 19% of which appear only once. The sequenced sample consisted of PBMCs. Source of these receptors: a human donor in good health (CMV status not recorded). Some clones in this sample may be carry-over from other donors' samples. CDR3s include the opening cysteine and the closing phenylalanine or tryptophan. D genes are given only for firm matches. Size is omitted from some rows. Given values are once, few, many or a class for expanded clones.

TRBJ2-1 | NA | many | 16 | TRBV7-2 | CASSLVASVRGNEQFF | TGTGCCAGCAGCTTAGTAGCTAGCGTGAGGGGCAATGAGCAGTTCTTC
TRBJ2-5 | NA | NA | 15 | TRBV11-1 | CASRPAGRESETQYF | TGTGCCAGCAGACCAGCTGGTCGGGAATCAGAGACCCAGTACTTC
TRBJ2-5 | NA | many | 12 | TRBV7-2 | CASSRASETQYF | TGTGCCAGCAGCCGCGCCTCCGAGACCCAGTACTTC
TRBJ2-3 | NA | NA | 14 | TRBV7-2 | CASSSGDKPHTQYF | TGTGCCAGCAGCTCCGGGGACAAGCCTCATACGCAGTATTTT
TRBJ2-2 | TRBD2 | few | 15 | TRBV4-1 | CASSPGLVGTGELFF | TGCGCCAGCAGCCCGGGACTAGTAGGCACCGGGGAGCTGTTTTTT
TRBJ1-2 | TRBD1 | few | 13 | TRBV2 | CASSVQGGYGYTF | TGTGCCAGCAGTGTACAGGGGGGCTATGGCTACACCTTC
TRBJ1-3 | NA | NA | 15 | TRBV6-1 | CASSNSLNSGNTIYF | TGTGCCAGCAGTAACAGCTTAAACTCTGGAAACACCATATATTTT
TRBJ1-6 | TRBD1 | few | 16 | TRBV20-1 | CSATRTGRGRNSPLHF | TGCAGTGCAACCCGGACAGGCCGGGGGCGAAATTCACCCCTCCACTTT
TRBJ1-1 | NA | NA | 14 | TRBV12-3/TRBV12-4 | CASSPPRGNTEAFF | TGTGCCAGCAGCCCCCCCCGGGGGAACACTGAAGCTTTCTTT
TRBJ2-3 | TRBD2 | few | 16 | TRBV7-7 | CASSALAGGLTDTQYF | TGTGCTAGCAGCGCCCTAGCGGGAGGGCTAACAGATACGCAGTATTTT
TRBJ1-2 | NA | NA | 14 | TRBV7-9 | CASSLVGRADGYTF | TGTGCCAGCAGCTTAGTGGGCAGGGCGGATGGCTACACCTTC
TRBJ2-7 | NA | NA | 15 | TRBV5-1 | CASSSVGSGGSEQYF | TGCGCCAGCAGCTCGGTTGGGTCCGGAGGGAGCGAGCAGTACTTC
TRBJ2-2 | NA | NA | 15 | TRBV27 | CASSVTRSNTGELFF | TGTGCCAGCAGCGTCACGCGGTCGAACACCGGGGAGCTGTTTTTT
TRBJ2-2 | TRBD1 | few | 15 | TRBV6-5 | CASSKQGFDTGELFF | TGTGCCAGCAGCAAACAGGGGTTCGACACCGGGGAGCTGTTTTTT
TRBJ2-7 | NA | few | 14 | TRBV12-3/TRBV12-4 | CASSYSPGSYEQYF | TGTGCCAGCAGTTATTCGCCAGGGTCCTACGAGCAGTACTTC
TRBJ1-1 | TRBD1 | few | 15 | TRBV25-1 | CASSELGQKNTEAFF | TGTGCCAGCAGTGAACTGGGACAGAAGAACACTGAAGCTTTCTTT
TRBJ2-7 | TRBD1 | few | 14 | TRBV12-3/TRBV12-4 | CASSLSDREYEQYF | TGTGCCAGCAGTTTAAGCGACAGGGAATACGAGCAGTACTTC
TRBJ1-1 | NA | few | 14 | TRBV19 | CASSIGVLSTEAFF | TGTGCCAGTAGTATAGGGGTTCTAAGCACTGAAGCTTTCTTT
TRBJ2-2 | TRBD2 | many | 19 | TRBV7-8 | CASSSLLLAGGPATGELFF | TGTGCCAGCAGCTCCCTTTTGCTAGCGGGGGGGCCGGCCACCGGGGAGCTGTTTTTT
TRBJ1-5 | NA | many | 16 | TRBV10-2 | CASSEKSGWDNQPQHF | TGCGCCAGCAGTGAGAAATCAGGGTGGGACAATCAGCCCCAGCATTTT
TRBJ2-1 | TRBD2 | many | 16 | TRBV7-2 | CASSPTGGGPYNEQFF | TGTGCCAGCAGCCCCACGGGGGGGGGACCGTACAATGAGCAGTTCTTC
TRBJ2-3 | NA | few | 15 | TRBV12-3/TRBV12-4 | CASSFGAGSTDTQYF | TGTGCCAGCAGTTTTGGCGCGGGGAGCACAGATACGCAGTATTTT
TRBJ2-1 | TRBD2 | NA | 16 | TRBV14 | CASSRWLAGTYNEQFF | TGTGCCAGCAGCCGATGGCTAGCGGGGACCTACAATGAGCAGTTCTTC
TRBJ2-2 | NA | NA | 17 | TRBV5-5 | CASSFSVEGIYTGELFF | TGTGCCAGCAGCTTTTCAGTGGAGGGAATCTACACCGGGGAGCTGTTTTTT
TRBJ1-1 | NA | NA | 13 | TRBV6-2/TRBV6-3 | CASVRVQNTEAFF | TGTGCCAGCGTGCGGGTTCAAAACACTGAAGCTTTCTTT
TRBJ2-7 | TRBD1 | few | 15 | TRBV5-1 | CASSRTGTEGYEQYF | TGCGCCAGCAGCCGGACCGGGACAGAAGGCTACGAGCAGTACTTC
TRBJ2-1 | TRBD2 | NA | 18 | TRBV5-6 | CASSLGELRLAGVEEQFF | TGTGCCAGCAGCTTGGGTGAATTACGACTAGCGGGAGTTGAGGAGCAGTTCTTC
TRBJ2-5 | NA | many | 13 | TRBV7-2 | CASSLNKIETQYF | TGTGCCAGCAGCTTAAATAAGATAGAGACCCAGTACTTC
TRBJ1-2 | NA | few | 13 | TRBV19 | CASNGRSNYGYTF | TGTGCCAGTAATGGACGGAGCAACTATGGCTACACCTTC
TRBJ1-5 | NA | few | 13 | TRBV4-1 | CASSQPWGGPQHF | TGCGCCAGCAGCCAACCTTGGGGAGGGCCCCAGCATTTT
TRBJ2-1 | TRBD2 | NA | 19 | TRBV4-2 | CASSQALRSGLAGGGEQFF | TGTGCCAGCAGCCAAGCCCTAAGGTCGGGGCTAGCGGGAGGTGGTGAGCAGTTCTTC
TRBJ2-5 | NA | many | 15 | TRBV7-2 | CASSLAVGGRETQYF | TGTGCCAGCAGCTTAGCGGTGGGGGGGCGGGAGACCCAGTACTTC
TRBJ2-7 | NA | few | 13 | TRBV9 | CASSVDPLGEQYF | TGTGCCAGCAGCGTAGACCCCTTAGGGGAGCAGTACTTC
TRBJ2-3 | TRBD2 | NA | 13 | TRBV2 | CASSGTSVGTQYF | TGTGCCAGCAGTGGGACTAGTGTTGGTACGCAGTATTTT
TRBJ2-7 | NA | many | 14 | TRBV7-3 | CASSPPGPSYEQYF | TGTGCCAGCAGCCCACCTGGGCCATCCTACGAGCAGTACTTC
TRBJ2-3 | NA | few | 17 | TRBV7-9 | CASSGIITYENTDTQYF | TGTGCCAGCAGCGGAATTATAACGTATGAGAACACAGATACGCAGTATTTT
TRBJ2-2 | TRBD1 | NA | 14 | TRBV15 | CATSIHRGTGELFF | TGTGCCACCAGCATCCACAGGGGGACCGGGGAGCTGTTTTTT